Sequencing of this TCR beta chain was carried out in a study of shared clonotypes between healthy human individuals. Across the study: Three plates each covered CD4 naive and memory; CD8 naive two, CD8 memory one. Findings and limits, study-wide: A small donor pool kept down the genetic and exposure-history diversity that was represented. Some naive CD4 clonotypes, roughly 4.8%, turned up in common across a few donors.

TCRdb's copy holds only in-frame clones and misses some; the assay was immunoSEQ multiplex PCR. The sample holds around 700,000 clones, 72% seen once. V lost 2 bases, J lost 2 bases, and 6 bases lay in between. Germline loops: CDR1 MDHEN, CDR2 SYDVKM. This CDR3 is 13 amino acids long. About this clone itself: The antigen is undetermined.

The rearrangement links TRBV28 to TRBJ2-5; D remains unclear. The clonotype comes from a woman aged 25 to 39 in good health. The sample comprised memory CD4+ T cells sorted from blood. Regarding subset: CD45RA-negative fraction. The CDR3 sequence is CASSLEAQETQYF. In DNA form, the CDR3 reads TGTGCCAGCAGTTTAGAAGCTCAAGAGACCCAGTACTTC.